This T cell receptor (beta chain) was observed in a study of human CD8 memory T cell subsets. Study results and caveats: From the Chao1 estimates, stem-like memory T cells appeared to be more diverse than precursor exhausted T cells.

CDR3 length: 20 residues. CDR1 and CDR2 (germline): PRHDT, FYEKMQ (reference sequence). The PBMC were taken from buffy coats (from healthy donors). The authors obtained RNA from duplicate vials, each holding roughly 150,000 sorted CD8+ T cells, for every subset. Points on this clonotype: Its antigen is undetermined.

Generation of TCR beta libraries used UMI-labeled 5' RACE. TCRdb re-called the 5' RACE reads; one entry per CDR3 protein, DNA not given. In all, the sample yields 9,500 to 12,000 distinct CDR3 sequences. The chain has TRBV13 and TRBJ2-1; with no DNA, the TCRdb D assignment of TRBD2 cannot be verified. The TCR comes from a human donor in good health. Input material: CD8+ T cells from PBMCs. This CDR3 reads CASQDPTSGGSGRQSNEQFF.